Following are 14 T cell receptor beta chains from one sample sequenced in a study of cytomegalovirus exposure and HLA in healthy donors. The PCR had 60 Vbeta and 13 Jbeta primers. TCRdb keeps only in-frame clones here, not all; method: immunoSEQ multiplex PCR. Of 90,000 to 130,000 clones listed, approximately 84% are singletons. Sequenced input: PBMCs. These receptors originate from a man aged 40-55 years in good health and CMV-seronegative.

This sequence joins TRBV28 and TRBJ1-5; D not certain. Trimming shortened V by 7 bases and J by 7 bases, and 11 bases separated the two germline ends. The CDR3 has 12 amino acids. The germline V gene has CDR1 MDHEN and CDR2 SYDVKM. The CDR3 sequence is CASTRRVQPQHF. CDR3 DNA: TGTGCCAGCACCCGGAGGGTCCAGCCCCAGCATTTT.

The CDR3 sequence is CASSLAGRNTGELFF. DNA of the CDR3: TGCGCCAGCAGCCTTGCCGGGAGAAACACCGGGGAGCTGTTTTTT. This sequence joins TRBV4-1 and TRBJ2-2, with D maybe TRBD2 (6 bases). Trimming removed 4 bases from V and 2 bases from J, with 11 bases in between. CDR3 size: 15 residues. Germline values: CDR1 MGHRA, CDR2 YSYEKL.

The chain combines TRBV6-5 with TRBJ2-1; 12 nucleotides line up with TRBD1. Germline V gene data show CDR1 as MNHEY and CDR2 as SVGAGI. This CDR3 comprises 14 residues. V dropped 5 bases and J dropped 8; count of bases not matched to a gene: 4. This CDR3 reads CASSRRDRGHEQFF. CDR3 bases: TGTGCCAGCAGTCGCCGGGACAGGGGGCATGAGCAGTTCTTC.

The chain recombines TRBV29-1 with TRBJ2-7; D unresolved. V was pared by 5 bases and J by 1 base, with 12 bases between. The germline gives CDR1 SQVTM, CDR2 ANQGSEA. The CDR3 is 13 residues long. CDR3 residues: CSVFSTVSYEQYF. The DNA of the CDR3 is TGCAGCGTTTTTTCCACAGTTTCCTACGAGCAGTACTTC.

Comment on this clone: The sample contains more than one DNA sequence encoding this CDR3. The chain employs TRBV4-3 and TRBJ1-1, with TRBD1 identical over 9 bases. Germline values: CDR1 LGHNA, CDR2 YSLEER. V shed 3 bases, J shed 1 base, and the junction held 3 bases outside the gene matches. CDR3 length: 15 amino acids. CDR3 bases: TGCGCCAGCAGCCAGGCGGGACAGGGGAACACTGAAGCTTTCTTT. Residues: CASSQAGQGNTEAFF.

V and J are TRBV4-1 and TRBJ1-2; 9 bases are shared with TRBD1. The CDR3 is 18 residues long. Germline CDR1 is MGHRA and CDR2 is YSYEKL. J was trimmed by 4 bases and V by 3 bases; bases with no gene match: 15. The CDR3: CASSQVTGGVGLVYGYTF. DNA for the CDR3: TGCGCCAGCAGCCAGGTCACAGGGGGCGTGGGACTAGTCTATGGCTACACCTTC.

CDR3 protein: CASSLARTGTRGLNTEAFF. In DNA form, the CDR3 reads TGTGCCAGCAGCTTGGCAAGGACAGGGACACGGGGATTGAACACTGAAGCTTTCTTT. V and J are TRBV5-4 and TRBJ1-1; TRBD1 agrees at 8 bases. In germline, CDR1 is SGHNT, CDR2 YYREEE (reference sequence). The CDR3 is made up of 19 amino acids. With 0 bases clipped from V and 0 bases from J, the junction kept 13 bases outside the gene matches.

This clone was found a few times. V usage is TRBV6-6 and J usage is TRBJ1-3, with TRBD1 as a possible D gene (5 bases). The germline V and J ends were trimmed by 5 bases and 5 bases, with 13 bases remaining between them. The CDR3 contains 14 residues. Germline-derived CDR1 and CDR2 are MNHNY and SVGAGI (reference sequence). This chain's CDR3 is CASSQGPDRNTIYF. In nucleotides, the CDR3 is TGTGCCAGCAGTCAAGGACCGGACAGAAACACCATATATTTT.

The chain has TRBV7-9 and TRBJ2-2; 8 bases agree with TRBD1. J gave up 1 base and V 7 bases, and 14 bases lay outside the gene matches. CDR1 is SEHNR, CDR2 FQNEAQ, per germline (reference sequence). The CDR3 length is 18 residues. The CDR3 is CASISLGRGRLNTGELFF. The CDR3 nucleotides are TGTGCCAGCATCTCATTGGGCAGGGGGCGTCTGAACACCGGGGAGCTGTTTTTT. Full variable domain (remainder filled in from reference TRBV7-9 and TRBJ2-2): DTGVSQNPRHKITKRGQNVTFRCDPISEHNRLYWYRQTLGQGPEFLTYFQNEAQLEKSRLLSDRFSAERPKGSFSTLEIQRTEQGDSAMYLCASISLGRGRLNTGELFFGEGSRLTVL.

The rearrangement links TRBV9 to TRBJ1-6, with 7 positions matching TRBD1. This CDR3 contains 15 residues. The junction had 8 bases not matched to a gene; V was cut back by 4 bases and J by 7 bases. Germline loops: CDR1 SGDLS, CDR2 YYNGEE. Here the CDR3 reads CASSRLTGTNSPLHF. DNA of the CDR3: TGTGCCAGCAGCCGCTTGACAGGGACCAATTCACCCCTCCACTTT. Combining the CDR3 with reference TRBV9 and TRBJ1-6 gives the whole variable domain DSGVTQTPKHLITATGQRVTLRCSPRSGDLSVYWYQQSLDQGLQFLIQYYNGEERAKGNILERFSAQQFPDLHSELNLSSLELGDSALYFCASSRLTGTNSPLHFGNGTRLTVT.

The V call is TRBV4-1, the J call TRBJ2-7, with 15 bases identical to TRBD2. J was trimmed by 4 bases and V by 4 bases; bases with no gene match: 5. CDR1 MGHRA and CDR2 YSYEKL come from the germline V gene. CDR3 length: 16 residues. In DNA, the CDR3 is TGCGCCAGCAGCCTGGGACTAGCGGGGGGAGGGTACGAGCAGTACTTC. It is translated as CASSLGLAGGGYEQYF.

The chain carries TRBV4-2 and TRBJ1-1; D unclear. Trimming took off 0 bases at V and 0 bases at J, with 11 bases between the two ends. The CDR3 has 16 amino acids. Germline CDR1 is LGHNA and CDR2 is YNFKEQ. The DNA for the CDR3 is TGTGCCAGCAGCCAAGAATCCGTGTTTGTGAACACTGAAGCTTTCTTT. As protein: CASSQESVFVNTEAFF.

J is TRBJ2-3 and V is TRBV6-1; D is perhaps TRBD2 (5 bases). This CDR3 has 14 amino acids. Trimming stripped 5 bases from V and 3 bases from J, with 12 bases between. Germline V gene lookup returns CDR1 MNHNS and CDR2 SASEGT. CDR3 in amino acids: CASSTRDGTDTQYF. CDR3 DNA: TGTGCCAGCAGTACACGGGATGGGACAGATACGCAGTATTTT.

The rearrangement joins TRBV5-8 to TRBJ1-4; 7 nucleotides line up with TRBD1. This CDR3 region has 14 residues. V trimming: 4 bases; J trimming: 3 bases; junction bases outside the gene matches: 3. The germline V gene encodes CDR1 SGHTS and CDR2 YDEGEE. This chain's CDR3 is CASSQGVANEKLFF. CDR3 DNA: TGTGCCAGCAGCCAGGGGGTAGCTAATGAAAAACTGTTTTTT.